These 12 T cell receptor beta chains were all obtained from the same sample, sequenced in a study of blood T cell repertoires in COVID-19. Repertoires were generated with immunoSEQ multiplex PCR, while TCRdb's copy carries only in-frame clones and drops some. The table lists about 260,000 clones, more than 85% of them singletons. The specimen sequenced was PBMCs or T cells enriched from blood (not recorded which). The receptor set was obtained from a man aged 35 to 55 who had been exposed to COVID-19.

This clone has only one observation. This chain uses TRBV28 with TRBJ1-5, with D possibly TRBD1 on 5 matching bases. The CDR3 spans 14 residues. Looked up from germline, CDR1 is MDHEN and CDR2 is SYDVKM. V was shortened by 2 bases and J by 6 bases, with 11 bases between the two germline ends. The CDR3 sequence is CASSLILGGQPQHF. The CDR3, as DNA: TGTGCCAGCAGTTTAATTTTGGGGGGTCAGCCCCAGCATTTT.

The CDR3 region is CASSIQGRETQYF. The CDR3 DNA follows: TGCGCCAGCAGCATCCAGGGCCGAGAGACCCAGTACTTC. The V call is TRBV5-1, the J call TRBJ2-5, with a possible D match to TRBD1 (5 bases). This CDR3 is built from 13 residues. Trimming took off 4 bases at V and 4 bases at J, with 11 bases between the two ends. Germline V gene sequence: CDR1 SGHRS, CDR2 YFSETQ.

This clone showed up just once. The gene calls are TRBV7-9 and TRBJ2-3, with D unresolved. In germline, CDR1 is SEHNR, CDR2 FQNEAQ (reference sequence). V gave up 5 bases and J gave up 2 bases, with 14 bases separating them. The CDR3 length is 15 residues. CDR3 in amino acids: CASSATPENTDTQYF. The CDR3 DNA reads as TGTGCCAGCAGCGCGACTCCAGAAAACACAGATACGCAGTATTTT.

The chain combines TRBV28 with TRBJ2-5; 8 nucleotides line up with TRBD1. With V trimmed by 2 bases and J by 5 bases, 7 bases remained unmatched. The CDR3 runs 15 residues. Germline assignment: CDR1 MDHEN and CDR2 SYDVKM. CDR3 residues: CASSLIGQGGETQYF. DNA for the CDR3: TGTGCCAGCAGTTTAATTGGACAGGGTGGGGAGACCCAGTACTTC.

V usage is TRBV19 and J usage is TRBJ1-6; D unresolved. There are 13 residues in the CDR3. Per germline, CDR1 LNHDA and CDR2 SQIVND (reference sequence). Trimming took 4 bases from V and 8 from J, leaving 9 bases between them. CDR3 sequence reads: CASSTTRDSPLHF. The CDR3 bases are TGTGCCAGTAGTACGACAAGAGATTCACCCCTCCACTTT.

The chain has TRBV30 and TRBJ1-3; D gene unclear. Per the germline V gene, CDR1 is GTSNPN and CDR2 is SVGIG (reference sequence). V lost 4 bases and J 0 bases, leaving 10 bases between the germline ends. The length of the CDR3 is 14 residues. Here the CDR3 DNA reads TGTGCCTGGACGTCTGGGAGCTCTGGAAACACCATATATTTT. It yields the protein CAWTSGSSGNTIYF. The whole variable domain, remainder taken from reference TRBV30 and TRBJ1-3, is SQTIHQWPATLVQPVGSPLSLECTVEGTSNPNLYWYRQAAGRGLQLLFYSVGIGQISSEVPQNLSASRPQDRQFILSSKKLLLSDSGFYLCAWTSGSSGNTIYFGEGSWLTVV.

CDR3 in amino acids: CASSATGRNEKLFF. Written as DNA, the CDR3 is TGTGCCAGCAGTGCGACAGGACGTAATGAAAAACTGTTTTTT. The chain links TRBV27 to TRBJ1-4; D possibly corresponds to TRBD1 (6 bases). Germline V gives CDR1 MNHEY, CDR2 SMNVEV (reference sequence). V was shortened by 5 bases and J by 4 bases, with 11 bases between the two germline ends. There are 14 residues in the CDR3.

The J gene is TRBJ2-1, the V gene TRBV11-2, with 7 bases fitting TRBD1. J gave up 5 bases and V 1 base, and 8 bases lay outside the gene matches. This CDR3 has 16 amino acids. CDR1 is SGHAT and CDR2 is FQNNGV in the germline V gene. CDR3 DNA sequence: TGTGCCAGCAGCTTAGTCGGGCCAGGGGGTAACAATGAGCAGTTCTTC. Translating it yields CASSLVGPGGNNEQFF.

The chain has TRBV18 and TRBJ1-3; weak D call: TRBD1 (6 bases). V lost 10 bases to trimming and J lost 0 bases, with 16 bases between them. CDR1 KGHSH and CDR2 LQKENI come from the germline V gene. CDR3 length: 15 amino acids. The CDR3 region is CATYLDSDSGNTIYF. The CDR3 DNA reads TGTGCCACTTACTTGGACAGCGACTCTGGAAACACCATATATTTT.

The chain uses TRBV9 and TRBJ1-1; no firm D call. Germline loops: CDR1 SGDLS, CDR2 YYNGEE. The V gene lost 5 bases and the J gene lost 5 bases, with 16 bases spanning the gap. The CDR3 loop spans 14 amino acids. The CDR3 is CASSPGGDTTEAFF. CDR3 nucleotide sequence: TGTGCCAGCAGTCCCGGAGGAGATACGACTGAAGCTTTCTTT.

The chain employs TRBV9 and TRBJ2-1, with TRBD2 matching over 9 bases. Germline trimming cut 1 base from V and 12 bases from J; bases unmatched to any gene: 14. Germline CDR1 and CDR2: SGDLS and YYNGEE. The CDR3 is 16 residues long. The CDR3 spells CASSVSSGGPFGGQFF. CDR3 nucleotide sequence: TGTGCCAGCAGCGTAAGTAGCGGGGGCCCTTTCGGCGGGCAGTTCTTC.

The table lists this clone with a count of one. The CDR3 nucleotides read TGTGCCAGCACCAGGACAGACCAAAAGGGTCAGCCCCAGCATTTT. It codes for CASTRTDQKGQPQHF. V usage is TRBV2 and J usage is TRBJ1-5; tentatively, D is TRBD1 (6 bases). The CDR3 runs to 15 residues. Germline V gene lookup returns CDR1 SNHLY and CDR2 FYNNEI. V was pared by 7 bases and J by 6 bases, with 19 bases between.